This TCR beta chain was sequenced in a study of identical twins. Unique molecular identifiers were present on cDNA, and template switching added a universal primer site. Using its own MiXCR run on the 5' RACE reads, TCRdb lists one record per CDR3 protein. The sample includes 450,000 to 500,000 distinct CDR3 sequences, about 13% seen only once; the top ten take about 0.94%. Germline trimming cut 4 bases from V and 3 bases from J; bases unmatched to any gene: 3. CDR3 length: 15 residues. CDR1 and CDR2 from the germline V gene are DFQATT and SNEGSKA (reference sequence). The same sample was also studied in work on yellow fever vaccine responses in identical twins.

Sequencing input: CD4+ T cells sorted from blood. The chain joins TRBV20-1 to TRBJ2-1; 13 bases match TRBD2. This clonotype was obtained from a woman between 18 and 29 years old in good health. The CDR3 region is CSAMRLAGGYNEQFF. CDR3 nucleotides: TGCAGTGCTATGAGACTAGCGGGGGGCTACAATGAGCAGTTCTTC.